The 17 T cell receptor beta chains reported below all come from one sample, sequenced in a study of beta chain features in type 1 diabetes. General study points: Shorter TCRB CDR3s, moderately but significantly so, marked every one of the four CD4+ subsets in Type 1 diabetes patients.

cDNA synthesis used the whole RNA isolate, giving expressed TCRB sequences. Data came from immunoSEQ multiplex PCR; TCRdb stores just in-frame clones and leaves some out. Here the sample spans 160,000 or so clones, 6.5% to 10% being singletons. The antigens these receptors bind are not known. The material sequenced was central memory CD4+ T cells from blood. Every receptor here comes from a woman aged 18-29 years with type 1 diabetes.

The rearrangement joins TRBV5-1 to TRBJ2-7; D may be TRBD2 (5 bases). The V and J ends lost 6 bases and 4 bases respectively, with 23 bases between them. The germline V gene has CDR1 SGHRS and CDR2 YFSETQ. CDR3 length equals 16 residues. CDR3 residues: CASTPQTAGLGYEQYF. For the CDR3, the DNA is TGCGCCAGCACCCCACAGACTGCTGGACTTGGATACGAGCAGTACTTC. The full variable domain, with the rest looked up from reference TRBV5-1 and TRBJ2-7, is KAGVTQTPRYLIKTRGQQVTLSCSPISGHRSVSWYQQTPGQGLQFLFEYFSETQRNKGNFPGRFSGRQFSNSRSEMNVSTLELGDSALYLCASTPQTAGLGYEQYFGPGTRLTVT.

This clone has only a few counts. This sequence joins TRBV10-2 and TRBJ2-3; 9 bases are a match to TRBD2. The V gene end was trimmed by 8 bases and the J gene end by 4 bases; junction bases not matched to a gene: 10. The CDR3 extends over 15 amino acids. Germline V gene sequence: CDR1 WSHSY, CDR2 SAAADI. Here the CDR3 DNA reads TGCGCCAGCCGATCGTCTAGCGGGGTAGCAGATACGCAGTATTTT. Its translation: CASRSSSGVADTQYF.

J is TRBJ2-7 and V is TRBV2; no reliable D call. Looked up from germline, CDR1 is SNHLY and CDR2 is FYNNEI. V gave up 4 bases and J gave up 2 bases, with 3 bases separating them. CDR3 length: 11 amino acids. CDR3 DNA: TGTGCCAGCAGTGCCGCCTACGAGCAGTACTTC. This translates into CASSAAYEQYF. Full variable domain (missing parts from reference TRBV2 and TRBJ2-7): EPEVTQTPSHQVTQMGQEVILRCVPISNHLYFYWYRQILGQKVEFLVSFYNNEISEKSEIFDDQFSVERPDGSNFTLKIRSTKLEDSAMYFCASSAAYEQYFGPGTRLTVT.

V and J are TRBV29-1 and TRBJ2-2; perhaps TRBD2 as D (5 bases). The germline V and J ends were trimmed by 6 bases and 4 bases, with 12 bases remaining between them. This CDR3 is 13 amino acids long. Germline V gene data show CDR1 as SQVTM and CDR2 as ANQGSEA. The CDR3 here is CSVDRGATGELFF. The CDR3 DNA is TGCAGCGTAGACCGGGGTGCCACCGGGGAGCTGTTTTTT.

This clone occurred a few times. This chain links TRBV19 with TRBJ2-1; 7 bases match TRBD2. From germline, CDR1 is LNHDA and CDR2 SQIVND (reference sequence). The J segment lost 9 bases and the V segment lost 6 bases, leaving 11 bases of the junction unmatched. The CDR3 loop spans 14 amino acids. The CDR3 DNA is TGTGCCAGTAGCCTAAGCGGGAAAGGAGGTGAGCAGTTCTTC. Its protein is CASSLSGKGGEQFF.

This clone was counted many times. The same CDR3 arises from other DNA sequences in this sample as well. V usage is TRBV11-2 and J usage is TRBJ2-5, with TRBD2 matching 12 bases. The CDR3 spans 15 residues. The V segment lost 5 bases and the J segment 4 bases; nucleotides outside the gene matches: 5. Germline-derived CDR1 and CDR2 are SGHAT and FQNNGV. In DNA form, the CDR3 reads TGTGCCAGCAGCCTATCTAGCGGGGGGGGAGAGACCCAGTACTTC. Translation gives CASSLSSGGGETQYF.

The CDR3 reads CASSPVGLDYGYTF. CDR3 coding DNA: TGTGCCAGCAGCCCTGTCGGGTTGGACTATGGCTACACCTTC. The J gene is TRBJ1-2, the V gene TRBV7-9; D not resolved. Germline-derived CDR1 and CDR2 are SEHNR and FQNEAQ (reference sequence). This CDR3 has 14 amino acids. V was shortened by 5 bases and J by 3 bases, with 13 bases between the two germline ends.

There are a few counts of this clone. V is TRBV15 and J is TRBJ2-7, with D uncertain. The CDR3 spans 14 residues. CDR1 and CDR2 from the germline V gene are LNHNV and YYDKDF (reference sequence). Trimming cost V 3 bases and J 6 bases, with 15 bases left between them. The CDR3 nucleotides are TGTGCCACCAGCAGTATGTATATGTCCCCCGAGCAGTACTTC. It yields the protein CATSSMYMSPEQYF.

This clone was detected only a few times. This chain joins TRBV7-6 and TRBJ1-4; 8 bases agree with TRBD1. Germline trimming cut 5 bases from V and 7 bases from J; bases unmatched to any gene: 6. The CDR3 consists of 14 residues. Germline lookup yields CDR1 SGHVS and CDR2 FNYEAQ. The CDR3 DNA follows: TGTGCCAGCAGCCAGGACAGGGACGGTGAAAAACTGTTTTTT. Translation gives CASSQDRDGEKLFF.

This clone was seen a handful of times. Here the CDR3 reads CASSPQTGGYEQYF. DNA of the CDR3: TGTGCCAGCAGCCCCCAGACAGGGGGCTACGAGCAGTACTTC. V gene TRBV7-6 combines with J gene TRBJ2-7; 9 positions match TRBD1. The germline CDR1 and CDR2 sequences are SGHVS and FNYEAQ. The CDR3 runs 14 residues. With 5 bases clipped from V and 3 bases from J, the junction kept 5 bases outside the gene matches.

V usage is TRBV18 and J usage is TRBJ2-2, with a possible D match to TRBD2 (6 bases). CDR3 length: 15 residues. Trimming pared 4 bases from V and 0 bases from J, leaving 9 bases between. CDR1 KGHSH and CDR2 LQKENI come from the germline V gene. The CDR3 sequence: CASSRDLSNTGELFF. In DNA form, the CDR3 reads TGTGCCAGCTCACGGGACTTGTCGAACACCGGGGAGCTGTTTTTT.

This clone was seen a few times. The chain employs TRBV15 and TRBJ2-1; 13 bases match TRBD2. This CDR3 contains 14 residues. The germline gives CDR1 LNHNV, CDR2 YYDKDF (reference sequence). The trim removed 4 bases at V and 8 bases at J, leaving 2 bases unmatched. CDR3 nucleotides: TGTGCCACCAGCAATGGACTAGCGGGAGATGAGCAGTTCTTC. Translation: CATSNGLAGDEQFF.

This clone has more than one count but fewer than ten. As DNA, the CDR3 is TGCAGCGTTGAAGGGAGCGGGGGGCCGAGAAACGAGCAGTACTTC. Translating it yields CSVEGSGGPRNEQYF. The chain is built from TRBV29-1 and TRBJ2-7, with TRBD2 identical over 9 bases. V trimming: 1 base; J trimming: 5 bases; junction bases outside the gene matches: 9. Germline values: CDR1 SQVTM, CDR2 ANQGSEA. This CDR3 comprises 15 residues.

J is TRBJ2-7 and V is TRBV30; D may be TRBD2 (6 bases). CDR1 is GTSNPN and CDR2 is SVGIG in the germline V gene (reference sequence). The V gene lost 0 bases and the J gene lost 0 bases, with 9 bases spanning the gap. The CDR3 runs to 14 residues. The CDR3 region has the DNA TGTGCCTGGAGTGTACGCGGGGCCTCCTACGAGCAGTACTTC. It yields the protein CAWSVRGASYEQYF.

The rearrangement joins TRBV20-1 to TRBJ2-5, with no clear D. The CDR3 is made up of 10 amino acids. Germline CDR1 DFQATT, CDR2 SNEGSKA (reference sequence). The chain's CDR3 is CSALLQTQYF. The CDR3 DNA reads TGCAGCGCACTCCTTCAGACCCAGTACTTC.

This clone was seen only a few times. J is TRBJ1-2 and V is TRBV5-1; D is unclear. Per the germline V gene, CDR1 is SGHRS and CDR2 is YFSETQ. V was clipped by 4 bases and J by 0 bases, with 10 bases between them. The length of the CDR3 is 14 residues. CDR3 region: CASSEQTANYGYTF. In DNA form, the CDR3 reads TGCGCCAGCAGCGAACAAACAGCTAACTATGGCTACACCTTC.

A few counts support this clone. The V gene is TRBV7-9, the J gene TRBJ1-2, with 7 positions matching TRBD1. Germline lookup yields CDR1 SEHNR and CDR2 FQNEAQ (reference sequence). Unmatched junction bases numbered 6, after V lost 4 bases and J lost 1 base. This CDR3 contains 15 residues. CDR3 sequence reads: CASSWGSGGNYGYTF. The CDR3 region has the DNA TGTGCCAGCAGCTGGGGGTCAGGGGGTAACTATGGCTACACCTTC. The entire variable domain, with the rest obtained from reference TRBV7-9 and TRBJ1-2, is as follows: DTGVSQNPRHKITKRGQNVTFRCDPISEHNRLYWYRQTLGQGPEFLTYFQNEAQLEKSRLLSDRFSAERPKGSFSTLEIQRTEQGDSAMYLCASSWGSGGNYGYTFGSGTRLTVV.